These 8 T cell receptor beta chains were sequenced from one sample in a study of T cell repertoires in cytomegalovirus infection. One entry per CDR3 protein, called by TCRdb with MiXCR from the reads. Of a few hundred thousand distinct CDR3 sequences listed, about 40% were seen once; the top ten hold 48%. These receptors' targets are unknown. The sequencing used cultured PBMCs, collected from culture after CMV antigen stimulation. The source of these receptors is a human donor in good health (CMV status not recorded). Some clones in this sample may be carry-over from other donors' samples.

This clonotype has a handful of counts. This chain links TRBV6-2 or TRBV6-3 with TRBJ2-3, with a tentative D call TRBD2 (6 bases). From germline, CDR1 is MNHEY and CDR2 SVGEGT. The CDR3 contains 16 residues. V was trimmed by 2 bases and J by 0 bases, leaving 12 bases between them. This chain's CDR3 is CASSYVVGGSTDTQYF. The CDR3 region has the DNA TGTGCCAGCAGTTACGTGGTCGGGGGTAGCACAGATACGCAGTATTTT.

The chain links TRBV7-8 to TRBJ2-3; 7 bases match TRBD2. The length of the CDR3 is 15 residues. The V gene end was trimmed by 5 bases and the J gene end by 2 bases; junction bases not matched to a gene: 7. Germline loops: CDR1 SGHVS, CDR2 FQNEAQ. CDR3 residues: CASSGQAGITDTQYF. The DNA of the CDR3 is TGTGCCAGCAGCGGACAAGCGGGGATCACAGATACGCAGTATTTT.

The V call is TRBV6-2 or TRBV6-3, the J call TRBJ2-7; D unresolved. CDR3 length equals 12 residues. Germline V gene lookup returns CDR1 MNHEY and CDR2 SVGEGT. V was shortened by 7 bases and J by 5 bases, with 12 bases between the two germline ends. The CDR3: CASTLGHNEQYF. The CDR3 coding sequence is TGTGCCAGCACTTTGGGCCATAACGAGCAGTACTTC.

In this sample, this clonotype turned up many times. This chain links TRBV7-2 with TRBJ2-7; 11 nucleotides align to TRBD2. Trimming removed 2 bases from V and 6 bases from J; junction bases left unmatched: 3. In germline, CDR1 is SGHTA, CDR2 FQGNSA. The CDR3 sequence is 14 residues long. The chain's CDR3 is CASSLRLAGGEQYF. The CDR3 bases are TGTGCCAGCAGCTTAAGGCTAGCGGGGGGCGAGCAGTACTTC.

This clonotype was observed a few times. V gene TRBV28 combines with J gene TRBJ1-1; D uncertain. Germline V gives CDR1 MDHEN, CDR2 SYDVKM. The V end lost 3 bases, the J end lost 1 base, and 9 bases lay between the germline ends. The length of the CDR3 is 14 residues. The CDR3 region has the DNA TGTGCCAGCAGTTTCTTGGAGACGAACACTGAAGCTTTCTTT. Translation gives CASSFLETNTEAFF.

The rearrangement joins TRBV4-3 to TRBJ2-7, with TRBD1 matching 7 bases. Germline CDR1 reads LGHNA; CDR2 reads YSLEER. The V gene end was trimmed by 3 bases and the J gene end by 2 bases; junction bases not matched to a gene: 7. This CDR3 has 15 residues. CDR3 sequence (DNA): TGCGCCAGCAGCCATACGTTGGGGACAGCCTACGAGCAGTACTTC. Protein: CASSHTLGTAYEQYF.

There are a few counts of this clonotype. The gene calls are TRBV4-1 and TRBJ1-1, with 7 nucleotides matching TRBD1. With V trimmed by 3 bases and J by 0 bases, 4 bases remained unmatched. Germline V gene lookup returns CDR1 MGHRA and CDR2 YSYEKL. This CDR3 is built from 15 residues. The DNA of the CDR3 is TGCGCCAGCAGCCACCGGGACAGACTGAACACTGAAGCTTTCTTT. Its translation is CASSHRDRLNTEAFF.

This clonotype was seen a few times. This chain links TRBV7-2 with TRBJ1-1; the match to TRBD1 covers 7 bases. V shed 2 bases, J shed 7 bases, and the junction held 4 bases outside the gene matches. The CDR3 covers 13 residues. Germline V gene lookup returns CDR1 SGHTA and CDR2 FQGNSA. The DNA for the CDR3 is TGTGCCAGCAGCTTATTTCAGGGGGGTGAAGCTTTCTTT. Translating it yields CASSLFQGGEAFF.